The clone carrying this T cell receptor beta chain occurred a few times. The data derive from a study of blood T cell repertoires in COVID-19. Background on the study: Sources were T cells, B-cell-depleted T cells, or PBMCs; the material itself was cDNA or gDNA.

Original processing notes: Reference gene primer amplification yielded estimated nucleated cell counts. Sequencing used immunoSEQ multiplex PCR; TCRdb keeps in-frame clones, though not all of them. V, J and clone size were drawn from that table, and D and trimming were deduced from the DNA. The data hold 200,000 to 300,000 clones, with around 85% observed a single time. The clonotype comes from an elderly woman with acute or convalescent COVID-19. Sequenced material: peripheral blood.

The CDR3 DNA follows: TGTGCCAGCAGCCAAGGTGGCAGGGTGATCGACGAGCAGTACTTC. Its protein is CASSQGGRVIDEQYF. The J gene is TRBJ2-7, the V gene TRBV3-1 (or the pseudogene TRBV3-2); maybe TRBD1 (5 bases). The CDR3 is made up of 15 amino acids. V shed 1 base and J shed 5 bases, with 15 bases lying between them. The germline CDR1 and CDR2 sequences are LGHDT and YNNKEL (reference sequence).